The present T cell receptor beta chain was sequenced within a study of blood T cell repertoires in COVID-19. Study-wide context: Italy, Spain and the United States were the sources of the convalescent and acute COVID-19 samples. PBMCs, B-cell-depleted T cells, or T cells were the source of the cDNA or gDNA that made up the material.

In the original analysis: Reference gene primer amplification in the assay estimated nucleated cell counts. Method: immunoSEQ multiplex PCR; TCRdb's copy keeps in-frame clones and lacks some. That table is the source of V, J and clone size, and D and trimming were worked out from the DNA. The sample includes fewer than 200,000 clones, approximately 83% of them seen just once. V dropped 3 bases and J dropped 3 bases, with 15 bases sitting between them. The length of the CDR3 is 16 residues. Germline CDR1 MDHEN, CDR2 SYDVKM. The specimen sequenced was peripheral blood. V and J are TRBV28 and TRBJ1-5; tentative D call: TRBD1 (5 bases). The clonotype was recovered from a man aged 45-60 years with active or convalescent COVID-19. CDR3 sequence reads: CASSFISRQYNQPQHF. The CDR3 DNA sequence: TGTGCCAGCAGTTTCATTTCCCGACAGTACAATCAGCCCCAGCATTTT. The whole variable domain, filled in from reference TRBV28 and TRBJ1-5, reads DVKVTQSSRYLVKRTGEKVFLECVQDMDHENMFWYRQDPGLGLRLIYFSYDVKMKEKGDIPEGYSVSREKKERFSLILESASTNQTSMYLCASSFISRQYNQPQHFGDGTRLSIL.